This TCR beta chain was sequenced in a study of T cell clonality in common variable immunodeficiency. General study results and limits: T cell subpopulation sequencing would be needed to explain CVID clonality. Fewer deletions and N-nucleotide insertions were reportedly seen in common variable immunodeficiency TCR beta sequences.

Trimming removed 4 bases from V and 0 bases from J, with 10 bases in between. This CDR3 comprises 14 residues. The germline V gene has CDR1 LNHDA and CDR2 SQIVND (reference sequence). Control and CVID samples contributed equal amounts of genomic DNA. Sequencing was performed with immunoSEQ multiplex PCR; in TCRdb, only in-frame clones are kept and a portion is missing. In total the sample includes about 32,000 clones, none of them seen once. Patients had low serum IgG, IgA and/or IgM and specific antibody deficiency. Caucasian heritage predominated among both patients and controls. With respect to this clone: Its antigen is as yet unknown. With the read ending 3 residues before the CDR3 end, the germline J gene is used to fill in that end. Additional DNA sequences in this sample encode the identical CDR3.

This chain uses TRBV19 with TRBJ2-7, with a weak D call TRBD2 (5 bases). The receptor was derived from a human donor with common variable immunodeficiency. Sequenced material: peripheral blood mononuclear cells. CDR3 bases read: TGTGCCAGTAGTAGGACTTCCTCCTCCTACGAG. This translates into CASSRTSSSYE. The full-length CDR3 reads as CASSRTSSSYEQYF.